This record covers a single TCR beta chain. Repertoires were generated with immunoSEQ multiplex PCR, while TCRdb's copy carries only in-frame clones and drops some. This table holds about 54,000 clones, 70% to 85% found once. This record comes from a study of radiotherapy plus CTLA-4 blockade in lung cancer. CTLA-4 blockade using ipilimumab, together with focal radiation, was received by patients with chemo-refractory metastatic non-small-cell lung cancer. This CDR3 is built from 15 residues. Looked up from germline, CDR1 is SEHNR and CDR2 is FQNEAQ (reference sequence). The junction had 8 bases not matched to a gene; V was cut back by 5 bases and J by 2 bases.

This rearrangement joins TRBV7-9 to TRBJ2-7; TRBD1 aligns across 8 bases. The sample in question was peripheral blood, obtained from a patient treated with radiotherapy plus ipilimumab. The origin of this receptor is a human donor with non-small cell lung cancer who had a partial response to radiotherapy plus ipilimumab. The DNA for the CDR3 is TGTGCCAGCAGCCCCTCCCGGGACAGGACCTACGAGCAGTACTTC. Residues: CASSPSRDRTYEQYF.